A selection of T cell receptor beta chains follows, all from one sample in a study of PD-L1 blockade in urothelial cancer. Libraries were prepared by immunoSEQ multiplex PCR; TCRdb keeps only in-frame clonotypes and omits some of them. The data show about 84,000 clones, 82% seen once. Specimen: PBMCs, collected around atezolizumab (anti-PD-L1) treatment. The source is a man between 65 and 80 years old with urothelial cancer. Each CDR3 is given with its conserved first and last residue. D genes are given only for firm matches. Size tells how often a clone was seen (once, few, many) or the class of an expanded clone, and some rows leave it out.

v_call: TRBV9; cdr3_length: 15; clone_size: .; j_call: TRBJ2-3; d_call: TRBD1; cdr3_nt: TGTGCCAGCAGCCCAAGCCCGGGACAGGGAGATACGCAGTATTTT; cdr3_aa: CASSPSPGQGDTQYF
v_call: TRBV6-1; cdr3_length: 15; clone_size: .; j_call: TRBJ2-2; d_call: TRBD2; cdr3_nt: TGTGCCAGCGGCGGACTAGCGGATAACACCGGGGAGCTGTTTTTT; cdr3_aa: CASGGLADNTGELFF
v_call: TRBV10-3; cdr3_length: 15; clone_size: .; j_call: TRBJ2-7; d_call: .; cdr3_nt: TGTGCCATCACGCCGGAGGGTGGGGCGTCCGCCCAGCAGTACTTC; cdr3_aa: CAITPEGGASAQQYF
v_call: TRBV7-9; cdr3_length: 15; clone_size: once; j_call: TRBJ1-2; d_call: .; cdr3_nt: TGTGCCAGCAGCTTAGGCCCTCTCCGGGGGAATGGCTACACCTTC; cdr3_aa: CASSLGPLRGNGYTF
v_call: TRBV9; cdr3_length: 16; clone_size: .; j_call: TRBJ2-2; d_call: TRBD1; cdr3_nt: TGTGCCAGCAGCTTGGGACAGGGGGCTAACACCGGGGAGCTGTTTTTT; cdr3_aa: CASSLGQGANTGELFF
v_call: TRBV6-1; cdr3_length: 12; clone_size: .; j_call: TRBJ1-2; d_call: .; cdr3_nt: TGTGCCAGCAGTGACGGAGCCTATGGCTACACCTTC; cdr3_aa: CASSDGAYGYTF
v_call: TRBV29-1; cdr3_length: 14; clone_size: .; j_call: TRBJ2-1; d_call: TRBD2; cdr3_nt: TGCAGCGTTGAAAGCGGGGTCATTGACAATGAGCAGTTCTTC; cdr3_aa: CSVESGVIDNEQFF
v_call: TRBV29-1; cdr3_length: 12; clone_size: .; j_call: TRBJ2-1; d_call: .; cdr3_nt: TGCAGCGTTGAATCCGGCTACAATGAGCAGTTCTTC; cdr3_aa: CSVESGYNEQFF
v_call: TRBV9; cdr3_length: 14; clone_size: .; j_call: TRBJ1-1; d_call: .; cdr3_nt: TGTGCCAGCAGCGGAGGACAATTGAACACTGAAGCTTTCTTT; cdr3_aa: CASSGGQLNTEAFF
v_call: TRBV6-1; cdr3_length: 16; clone_size: .; j_call: TRBJ2-1; d_call: .; cdr3_nt: TGTGCCAGCAGGGAACAGGCGGGGGCGTCCTACAATGAGCAGTTCTTC; cdr3_aa: CASREQAGASYNEQFF
v_call: TRBV27; cdr3_length: 12; clone_size: .; j_call: TRBJ1-2; d_call: .; cdr3_nt: TGTGCCAGCAGAAACCTACAAGCGGGCTACACCTTC; cdr3_aa: CASRNLQAGYTF